A single sample is the source of the 9 T cell receptor beta chains below, sequenced in a study of T cell repertoires in cytomegalovirus infection. TCRdb re-called the reads through MiXCR, storing one row per CDR3 protein. The sample has under 850,000 distinct CDR3 sequences, roughly 35% seen once. Sequencing input: PBMCs. Receptor source: a human donor in good health (CMV status not recorded). Some clones in this sample may be carry-over from other donors' samples.

The V gene is TRBV2, the J gene TRBJ2-7, with a tentative D call TRBD1 (5 bases). CDR1 is SNHLY and CDR2 is FYNNEI in the germline V gene. V lost 3 bases and J 2 bases, leaving 14 bases between the germline ends. This CDR3 has 15 residues. The CDR3 DNA reads TGTGCCAGCAGTGATTCCCAGGGTCTACCCTACGAGCAGTACTTC. Its translation is CASSDSQGLPYEQYF.

This clonotype was detected ten times or more. The chain joins TRBV7-2 to TRBJ1-2, with D perhaps matching TRBD1 (6 bases). The germline V gene encodes CDR1 SGHTA and CDR2 FQGNSA. This CDR3 contains 15 residues. Deletions cut 5 bases from V and 2 bases from J, with 15 bases between. For the CDR3, the DNA is TGTGCCAGCAGCCCAGACCTTGGACAGAACTATGGCTACACCTTC. This codes for CASSPDLGQNYGYTF.

The chain combines TRBV7-9 with TRBJ2-2, with D unclear. V was cut by 5 bases and J by 2 bases, with 6 bases left in between. The CDR3 spans 13 residues. Germline-derived CDR1 and CDR2 are SEHNR and FQNEAQ (reference sequence). The CDR3 loop is CASSHVNTGELFF. In nucleotides, the CDR3 is TGTGCCAGCAGCCATGTAAACACCGGGGAGCTGTTTTTT.

This clonotype turned up a few times. This chain connects TRBV29-1 to TRBJ2-7; D gene ambiguous. There are 12 residues in the CDR3. Germline CDR1 and CDR2: SQVTM and ANQGSEA. V was cut by 4 bases and J by 5 bases, with 12 bases left in between. CDR3 in DNA: TGCAGCGTTGTTGGGGTGTTAGACGAGCAGTACTTC. As protein: CSVVGVLDEQYF.

This clonotype has more than one count but fewer than ten. V gene TRBV24-1 combines with J gene TRBJ2-3; 9 bases line up with TRBD2. In germline, CDR1 is KGHDR, CDR2 SFDVKD. Trimming took 3 bases from V and 0 from J; bases not matched to a gene: 3. This CDR3 is 16 amino acids long. The CDR3 spells CATSDTTSGSTDTQYF. CDR3 coding DNA: TGTGCCACCAGTGATACCACTAGCGGGAGCACAGATACGCAGTATTTT.

The gene calls are TRBV10-3 and TRBJ2-7; the D is unclear. Per the germline V gene, CDR1 is ENHRY and CDR2 is SYGVKD. This CDR3 region has 13 residues. V lost 2 bases to trimming and J lost 2 bases, with 7 bases between them. The CDR3 here is CAISEEATYEQYF. In DNA, the CDR3 is TGTGCCATCAGTGAGGAGGCGACCTACGAGCAGTACTTC.

The chain uses TRBV20-1 and TRBJ2-5; possibly TRBD1 or TRBD2 for D (5 bases each). Trimming stripped 6 bases from V and 4 bases from J, with 15 bases between. The CDR3 sequence is 13 residues long. The V gene's germline CDR1 is DFQATT and CDR2 SNEGSKA (reference sequence). CDR3 in amino acids: CSAVRGVGETQYF. The CDR3 bases are TGCAGTGCGGTCAGAGGGGTTGGAGAGACCCAGTACTTC.

This clonotype was counted between two and nine times. The chain links TRBV20-1 to TRBJ2-7, with D tentatively TRBD1 (5 bases). The CDR3 is made up of 16 amino acids. The V end lost 0 bases, the J end lost 5 bases, and 20 bases lay between the germline ends. Germline V CDR1 and CDR2: DFQATT, SNEGSKA (reference sequence). DNA for the CDR3: TGCAGTGCTAGAGATTCGGCGGCAGGGATAGAGGACGAGCAGTACTTC. Amino acid sequence: CSARDSAAGIEDEQYF.

This chain links TRBV5-4 with TRBJ2-2; weak D call: TRBD1 (6 bases). Germline lookup yields CDR1 SGHNT and CDR2 YYREEE (reference sequence). The CDR3 is 20 amino acids. The V end lost 0 bases, the J end lost 1 base, and 22 bases lay between the germline ends. CDR3 loop: CASSLGLMESGVGNTGELFF. The CDR3 DNA is TGTGCCAGCAGCTTGGGTTTAATGGAATCAGGGGTCGGGAACACCGGGGAGCTGTTTTTT.